Given below is one T cell receptor (beta chain) in context. The CDR3 runs 14 residues. Trimming shortened V by 3 bases and J by 4 bases, and 12 bases separated the two germline ends. Germline V CDR1 and CDR2: LNHDA, SQIVND (reference sequence). This sample is drawn from a study of control samples from healthy donors and cancer patients. Assay used: immunoSEQ multiplex PCR; TCRdb lists only in-frame clones, some missing. The sample shows approximately 100,000 clones, around 88% of them seen only once. The gene calls are TRBV19 and TRBJ1-2; a weak D match, TRBD1 (6 bases). Sequencing was carried out using blood. The receptor's source is a man aged 25-45 years in good health. CDR3: CASSIDRIRYGYTF. The CDR3 region has the DNA TGTGCCAGTAGTATTGACAGGATCCGCTATGGCTACACCTTC.